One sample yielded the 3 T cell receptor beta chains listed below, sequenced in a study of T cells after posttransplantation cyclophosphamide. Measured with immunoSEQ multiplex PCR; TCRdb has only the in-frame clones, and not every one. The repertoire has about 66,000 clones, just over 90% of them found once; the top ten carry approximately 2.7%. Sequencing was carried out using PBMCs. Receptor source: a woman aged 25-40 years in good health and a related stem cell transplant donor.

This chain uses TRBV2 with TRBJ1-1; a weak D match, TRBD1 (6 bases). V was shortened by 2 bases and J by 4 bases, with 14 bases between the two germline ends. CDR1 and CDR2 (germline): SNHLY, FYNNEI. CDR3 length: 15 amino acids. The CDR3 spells CASSENRVQGTEAFF. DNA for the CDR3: TGTGCCAGCAGTGAAAACAGGGTTCAAGGCACTGAAGCTTTCTTT.

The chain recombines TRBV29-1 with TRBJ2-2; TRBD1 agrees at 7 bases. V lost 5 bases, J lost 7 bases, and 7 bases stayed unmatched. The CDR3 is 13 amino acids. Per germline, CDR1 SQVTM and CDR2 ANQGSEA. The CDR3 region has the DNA TGCAGCGTTTTAAACGACAGGGTCGGGGAGCTGTTTTTT. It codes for CSVLNDRVGELFF.

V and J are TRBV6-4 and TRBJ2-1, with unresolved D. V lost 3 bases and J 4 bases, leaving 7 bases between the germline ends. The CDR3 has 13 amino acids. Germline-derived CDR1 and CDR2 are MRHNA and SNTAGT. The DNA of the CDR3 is TGTGCCAGCAGTGAAACGGGTTACAATGAGCAGTTCTTC. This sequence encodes CASSETGYNEQFF.